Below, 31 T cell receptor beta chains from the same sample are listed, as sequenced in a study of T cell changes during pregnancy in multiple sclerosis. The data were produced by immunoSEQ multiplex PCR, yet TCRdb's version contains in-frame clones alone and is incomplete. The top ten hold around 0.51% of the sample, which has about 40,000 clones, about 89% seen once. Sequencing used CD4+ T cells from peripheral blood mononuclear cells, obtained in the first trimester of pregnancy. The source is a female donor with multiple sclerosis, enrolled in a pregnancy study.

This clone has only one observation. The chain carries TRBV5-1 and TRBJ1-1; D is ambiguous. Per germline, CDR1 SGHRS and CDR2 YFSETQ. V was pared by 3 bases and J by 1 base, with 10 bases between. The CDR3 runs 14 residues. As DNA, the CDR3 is TGCGCCAGCAGCTATCTATCCGCGAACACTGAAGCTTTCTTT. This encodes CASSYLSANTEAFF.

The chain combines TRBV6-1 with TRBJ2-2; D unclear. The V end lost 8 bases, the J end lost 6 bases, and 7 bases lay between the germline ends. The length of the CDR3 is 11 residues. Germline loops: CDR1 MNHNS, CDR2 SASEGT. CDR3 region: CASEAAGELFF. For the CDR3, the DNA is TGTGCCAGCGAGGCCGCCGGGGAGCTGTTTTTT.

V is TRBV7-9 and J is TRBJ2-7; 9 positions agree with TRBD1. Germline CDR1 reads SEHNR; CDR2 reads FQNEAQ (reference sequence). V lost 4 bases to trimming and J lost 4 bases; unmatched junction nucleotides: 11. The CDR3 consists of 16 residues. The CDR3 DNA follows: TGTGCCAGCAGCTCCGAACCGGGACAGGGAATTTACGAGCAGTACTTC. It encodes CASSSEPGQGIYEQYF.

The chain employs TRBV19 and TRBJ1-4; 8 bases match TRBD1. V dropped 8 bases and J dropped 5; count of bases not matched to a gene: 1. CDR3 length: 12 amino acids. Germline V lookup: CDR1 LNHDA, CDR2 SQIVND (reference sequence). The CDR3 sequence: CASAGGNEKLFF. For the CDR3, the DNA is TGTGCCAGTGCAGGGGGCAATGAAAAACTGTTTTTT.

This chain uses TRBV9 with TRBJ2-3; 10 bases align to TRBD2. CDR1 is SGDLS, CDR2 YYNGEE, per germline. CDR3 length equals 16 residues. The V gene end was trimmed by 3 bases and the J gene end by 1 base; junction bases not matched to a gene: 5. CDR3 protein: CASSGRTSGRTDTQYF. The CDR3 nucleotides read TGTGCCAGCAGCGGACGGACTAGCGGCCGCACAGATACGCAGTATTTT.

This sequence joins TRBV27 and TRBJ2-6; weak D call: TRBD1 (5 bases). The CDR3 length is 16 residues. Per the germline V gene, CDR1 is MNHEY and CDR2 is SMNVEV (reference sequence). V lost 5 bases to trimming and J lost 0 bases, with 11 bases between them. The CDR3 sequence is CASSLLDSSGANVLTF. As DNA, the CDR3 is TGTGCCAGCAGTCTCCTCGACAGCTCTGGGGCCAACGTCCTGACTTTC.

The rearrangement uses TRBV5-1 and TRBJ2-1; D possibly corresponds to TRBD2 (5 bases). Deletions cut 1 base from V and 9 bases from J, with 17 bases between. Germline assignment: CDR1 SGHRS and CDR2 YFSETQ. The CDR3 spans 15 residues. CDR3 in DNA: TGCGCCAGCAGCTTGCGTAGCGTAGTCAGAGGTGAGCAGTTCTTC. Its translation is CASSLRSVVRGEQFF.

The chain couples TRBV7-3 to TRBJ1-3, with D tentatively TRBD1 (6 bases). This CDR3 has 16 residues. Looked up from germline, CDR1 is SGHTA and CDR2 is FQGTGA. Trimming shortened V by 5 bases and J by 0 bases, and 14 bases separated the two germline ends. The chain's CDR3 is CASSPGGANSGNTIYF. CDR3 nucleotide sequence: TGTGCCAGCAGCCCTGGGGGGGCTAACTCTGGAAACACCATATATTTT. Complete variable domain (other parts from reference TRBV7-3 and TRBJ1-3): GAGVSQTPSNKVTEKGKYVELRCDPISGHTALYWYRQSLGQGPEFLIYFQGTGAADDSGLPNDRFFAVRPEGSVSTLKIQRTERGDSAVYLCASSPGGANSGNTIYFGEGSWLTVV.

In DNA, the CDR3 is TGTGCCACCTCAAGGACTAGCGGGAGGTCGGAGCAGTACTTC. Its translation is CATSRTSGRSEQYF. The chain has TRBV27 and TRBJ2-7; 14 nucleotides match TRBD2. The V segment lost 10 bases and the J segment 7 bases; nucleotides outside the gene matches: 9. The CDR3 runs to 14 residues. Per the germline V gene, CDR1 is MNHEY and CDR2 is SMNVEV (reference sequence).

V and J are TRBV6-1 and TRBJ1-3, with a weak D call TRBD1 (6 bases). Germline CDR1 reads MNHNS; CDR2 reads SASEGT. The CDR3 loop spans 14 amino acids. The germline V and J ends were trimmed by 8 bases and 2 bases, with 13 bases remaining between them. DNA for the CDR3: TGTGCCAGCTTGAGAGGACAGACTGGAAACACCATATATTTT. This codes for CASLRGQTGNTIYF.

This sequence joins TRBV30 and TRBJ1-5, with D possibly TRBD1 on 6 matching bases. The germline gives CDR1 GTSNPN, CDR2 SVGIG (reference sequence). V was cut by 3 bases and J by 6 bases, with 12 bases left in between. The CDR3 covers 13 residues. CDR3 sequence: CAWSRGMGQPQHF. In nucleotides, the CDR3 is TGTGCCTGGAGCAGGGGAATGGGTCAGCCCCAGCATTTT. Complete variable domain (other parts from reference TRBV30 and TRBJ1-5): SQTIHQWPATLVQPVGSPLSLECTVEGTSNPNLYWYRQAAGRGLQLLFYSVGIGQISSEVPQNLSASRPQDRQFILSSKKLLLSDSGFYLCAWSRGMGQPQHFGDGTRLSIL.

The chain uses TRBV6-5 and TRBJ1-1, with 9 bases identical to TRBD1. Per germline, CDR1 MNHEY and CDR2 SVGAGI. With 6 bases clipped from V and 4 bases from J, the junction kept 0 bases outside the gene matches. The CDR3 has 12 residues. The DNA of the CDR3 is TGTGCCAGCAGGACAGGGGGCACTGAAGCTTTCTTT. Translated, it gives CASRTGGTEAFF.

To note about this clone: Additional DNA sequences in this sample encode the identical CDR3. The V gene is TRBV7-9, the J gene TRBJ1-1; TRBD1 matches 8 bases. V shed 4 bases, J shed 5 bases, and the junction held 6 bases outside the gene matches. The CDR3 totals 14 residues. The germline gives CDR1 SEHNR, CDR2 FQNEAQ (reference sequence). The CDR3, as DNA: TGTGCCAGCAGCTCTACAGGGGGTGGAACTGAAGCTTTCTTT. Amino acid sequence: CASSSTGGGTEAFF.

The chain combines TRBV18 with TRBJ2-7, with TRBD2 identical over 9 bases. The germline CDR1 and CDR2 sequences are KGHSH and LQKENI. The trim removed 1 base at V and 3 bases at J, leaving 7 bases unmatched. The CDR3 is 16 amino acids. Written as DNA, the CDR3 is TGTGCCAGCTCACCACGGACTAGCGAGGGCCGCTACGAGCAGTACTTC. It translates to CASSPRTSEGRYEQYF.

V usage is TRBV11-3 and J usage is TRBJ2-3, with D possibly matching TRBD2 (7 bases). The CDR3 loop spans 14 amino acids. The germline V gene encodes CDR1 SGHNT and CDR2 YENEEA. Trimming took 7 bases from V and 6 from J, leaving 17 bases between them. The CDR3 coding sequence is TGTGCCAGCATTGAGGGGGGGTCGTCGGATACGCAGTATTTT. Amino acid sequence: CASIEGGSSDTQYF.

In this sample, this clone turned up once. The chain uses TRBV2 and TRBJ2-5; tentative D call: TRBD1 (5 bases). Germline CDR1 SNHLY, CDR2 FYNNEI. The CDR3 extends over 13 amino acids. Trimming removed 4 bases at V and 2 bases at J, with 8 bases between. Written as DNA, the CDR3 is TGTGCCAGCAGTGCTTACAGGCAAGAGACCCAGTACTTC. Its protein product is CASSAYRQETQYF.

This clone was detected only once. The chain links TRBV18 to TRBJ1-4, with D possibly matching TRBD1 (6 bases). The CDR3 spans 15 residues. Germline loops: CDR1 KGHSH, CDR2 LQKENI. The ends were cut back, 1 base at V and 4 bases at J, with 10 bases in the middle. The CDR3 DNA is TGTGCCAGCTCACCACGGACAGCGGATAATGAAAAACTGTTTTTT. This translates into CASSPRTADNEKLFF.

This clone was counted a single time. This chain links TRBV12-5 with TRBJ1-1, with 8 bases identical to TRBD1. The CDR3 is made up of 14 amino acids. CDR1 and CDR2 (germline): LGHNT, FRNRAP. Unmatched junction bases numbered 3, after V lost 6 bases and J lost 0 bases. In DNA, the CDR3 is TGTGCTAGTGGCCCAGGGGGCATGAACACTGAAGCTTTCTTT. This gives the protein CASGPGGMNTEAFF.

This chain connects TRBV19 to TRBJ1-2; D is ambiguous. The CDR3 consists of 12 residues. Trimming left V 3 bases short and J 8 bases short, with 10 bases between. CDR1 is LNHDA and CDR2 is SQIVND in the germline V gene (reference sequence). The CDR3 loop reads CASSIDGRGYTF. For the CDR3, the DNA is TGTGCCAGTAGTATTGACGGGAGGGGCTACACCTTC.

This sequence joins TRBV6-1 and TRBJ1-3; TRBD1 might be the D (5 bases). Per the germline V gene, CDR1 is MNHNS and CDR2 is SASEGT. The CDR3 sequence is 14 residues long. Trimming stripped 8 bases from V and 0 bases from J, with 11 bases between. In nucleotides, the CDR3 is TGTGCCAGCCAAAGGCAGGGCTCTGGAAACACCATATATTTT. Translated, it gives CASQRQGSGNTIYF.

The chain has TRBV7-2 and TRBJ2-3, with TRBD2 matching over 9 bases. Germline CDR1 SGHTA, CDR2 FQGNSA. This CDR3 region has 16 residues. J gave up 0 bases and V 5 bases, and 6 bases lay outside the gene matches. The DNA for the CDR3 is TGTGCCAGCAGCCGGACTAGCGCGTATAGCACAGATACGCAGTATTTT. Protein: CASSRTSAYSTDTQYF.

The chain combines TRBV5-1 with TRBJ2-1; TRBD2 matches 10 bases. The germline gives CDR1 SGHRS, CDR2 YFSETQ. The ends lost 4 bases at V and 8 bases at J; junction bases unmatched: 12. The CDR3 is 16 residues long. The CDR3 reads CASSIPLAGGQDEQFF. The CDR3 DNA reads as TGCGCCAGCAGCATCCCCTTAGCGGGGGGCCAGGATGAGCAGTTCTTC.

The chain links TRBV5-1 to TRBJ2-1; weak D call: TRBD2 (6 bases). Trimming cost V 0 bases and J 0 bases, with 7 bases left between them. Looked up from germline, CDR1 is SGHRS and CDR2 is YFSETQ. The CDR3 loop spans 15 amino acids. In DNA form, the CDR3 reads TGCGCCAGCAGCTTGGGGGGACTCTCCTACAATGAGCAGTTCTTC. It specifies CASSLGGLSYNEQFF. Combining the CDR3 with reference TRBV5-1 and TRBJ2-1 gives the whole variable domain KAGVTQTPRYLIKTRGQQVTLSCSPISGHRSVSWYQQTPGQGLQFLFEYFSETQRNKGNFPGRFSGRQFSNSRSEMNVSTLELGDSALYLCASSLGGLSYNEQFFGPGTRLTVL.

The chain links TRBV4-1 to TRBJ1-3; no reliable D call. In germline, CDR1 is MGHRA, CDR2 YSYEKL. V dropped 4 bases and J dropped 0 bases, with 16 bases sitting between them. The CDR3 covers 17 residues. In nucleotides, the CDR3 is TGCGCCAGCAGCCGAGGCGGTTTAGTCCACTCTGGAAACACCATATATTTT. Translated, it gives CASSRGGLVHSGNTIYF.

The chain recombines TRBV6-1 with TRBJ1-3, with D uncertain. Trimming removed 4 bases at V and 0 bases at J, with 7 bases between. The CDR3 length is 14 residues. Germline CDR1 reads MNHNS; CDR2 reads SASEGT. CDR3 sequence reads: CASSGTYSGNTIYF. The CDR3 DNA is TGTGCCAGCAGTGGGACTTACTCTGGAAACACCATATATTTT.

CDR3 amino acids: CASSVGAYLTDTQYF. The CDR3 bases are TGTGCCAGCAGCGTAGGGGCCTACCTCACAGATACGCAGTATTTT. V is TRBV9 and J is TRBJ2-3; no reliable D call. The CDR3 sequence is 15 residues long. The germline V gene encodes CDR1 SGDLS and CDR2 YYNGEE. Trimming stripped 0 bases from V and 2 bases from J, with 10 bases between.

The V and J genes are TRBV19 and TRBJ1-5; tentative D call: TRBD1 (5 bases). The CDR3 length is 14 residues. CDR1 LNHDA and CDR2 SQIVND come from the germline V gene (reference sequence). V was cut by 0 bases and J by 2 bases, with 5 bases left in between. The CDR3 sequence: CASSIEGGNQPQHF. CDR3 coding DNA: TGTGCCAGTAGTATAGAAGGGGGCAATCAGCCCCAGCATTTT.

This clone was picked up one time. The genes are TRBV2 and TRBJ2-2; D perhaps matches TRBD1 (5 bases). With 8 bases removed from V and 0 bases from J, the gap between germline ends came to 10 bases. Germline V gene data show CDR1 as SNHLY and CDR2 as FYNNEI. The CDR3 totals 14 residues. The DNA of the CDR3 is TGTGCCAGCGGGGCCGGACCGAACACCGGGGAGCTGTTTTTT. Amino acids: CASGAGPNTGELFF.

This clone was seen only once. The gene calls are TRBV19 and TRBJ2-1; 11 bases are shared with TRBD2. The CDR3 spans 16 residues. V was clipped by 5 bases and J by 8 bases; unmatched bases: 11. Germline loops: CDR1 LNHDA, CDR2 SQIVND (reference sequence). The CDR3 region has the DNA TGTGCCAGTAGTCCTCTGCTAGCGGGGGGTGGCGATGAGCAGTTCTTC. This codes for CASSPLLAGGGDEQFF.

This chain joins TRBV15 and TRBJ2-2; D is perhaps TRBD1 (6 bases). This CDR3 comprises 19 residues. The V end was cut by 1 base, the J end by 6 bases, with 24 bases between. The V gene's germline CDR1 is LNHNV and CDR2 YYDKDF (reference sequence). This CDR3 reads CATSRVQGRFRSRAGELFF. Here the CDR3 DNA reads TGTGCCACCAGCAGAGTACAGGGTCGCTTTCGAAGTCGCGCCGGGGAGCTGTTTTTT.

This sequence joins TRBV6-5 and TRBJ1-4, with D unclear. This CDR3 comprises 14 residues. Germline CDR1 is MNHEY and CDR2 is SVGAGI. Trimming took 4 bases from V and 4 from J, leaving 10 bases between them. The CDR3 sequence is CASSSSTGNEKLFF. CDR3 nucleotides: TGTGCCAGCAGTTCATCGACGGGTAATGAAAAACTGTTTTTT.